The clone carrying this T cell receptor beta chain was picked up a small number of times. Other DNA variants within this sample encode the same CDR3. In germline, CDR1 is GTSNPN, CDR2 SVGIG (reference sequence). The CDR3 length is 12 residues. V was clipped by 0 bases and J by 2 bases, with 2 bases between them. The sample comes from a study of shared clonotypes between healthy human individuals. Data came from immunoSEQ multiplex PCR; TCRdb stores just in-frame clones and leaves some out. The table shows millions of clones, with approximately 92% occurring only once. This receptor was taken from a young man in good health. The sequencing sample was made of naive CD4+ T cells sorted from blood. Subset described: CD45RA+ positively selected. This chain joins TRBV30 and TRBJ1-3; D is undetermined. The chain's CDR3 is CAWSVTGNTIYF. The CDR3 bases are TGTGCCTGGAGTGTAACTGGAAACACCATATATTTT.